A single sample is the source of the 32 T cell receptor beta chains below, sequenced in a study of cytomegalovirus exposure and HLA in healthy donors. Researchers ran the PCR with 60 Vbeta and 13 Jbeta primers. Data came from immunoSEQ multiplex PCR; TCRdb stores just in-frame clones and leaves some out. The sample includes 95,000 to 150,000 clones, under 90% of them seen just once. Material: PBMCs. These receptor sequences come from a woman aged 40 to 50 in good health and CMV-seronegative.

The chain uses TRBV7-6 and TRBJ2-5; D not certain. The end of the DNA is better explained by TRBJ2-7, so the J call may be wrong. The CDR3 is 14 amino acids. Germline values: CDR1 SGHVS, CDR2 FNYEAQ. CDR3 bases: TGTGCCAGCAGCTTAGCTCACAGTTCCTACGAGCAGTACTTC. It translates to CASSLAHSSYEQYF.

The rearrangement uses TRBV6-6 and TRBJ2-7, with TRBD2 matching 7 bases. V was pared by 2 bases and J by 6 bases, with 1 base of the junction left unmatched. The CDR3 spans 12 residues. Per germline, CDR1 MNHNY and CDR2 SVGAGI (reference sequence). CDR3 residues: CASSYPGGEQYF. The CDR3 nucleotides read TGTGCCAGCAGTTACCCGGGGGGCGAGCAGTACTTC.

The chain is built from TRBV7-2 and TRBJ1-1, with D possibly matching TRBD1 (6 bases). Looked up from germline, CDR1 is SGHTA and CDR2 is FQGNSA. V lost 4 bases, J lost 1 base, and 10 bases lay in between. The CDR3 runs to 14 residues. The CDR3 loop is CASSSQTGNTEAFF. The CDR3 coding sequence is TGTGCCAGCAGCTCCCAGACAGGGAACACTGAAGCTTTCTTT.

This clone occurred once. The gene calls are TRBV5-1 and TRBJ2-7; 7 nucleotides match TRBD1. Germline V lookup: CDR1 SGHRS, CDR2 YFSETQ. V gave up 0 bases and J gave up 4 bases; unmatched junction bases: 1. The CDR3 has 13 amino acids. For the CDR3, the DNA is TGCGCCAGCAGCTTGGACAGGGGTTACGAGCAGTACTTC. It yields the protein CASSLDRGYEQYF.

The CDR3 reads CASSPSSVTYEQYF. CDR3 nucleotide sequence: TGTGCCAGCTCACCCTCTTCAGTAACCTACGAGCAGTACTTC. The V gene is TRBV18, the J gene TRBJ2-7; D is unresolved. The CDR3 covers 14 residues. Germline loops: CDR1 KGHSH, CDR2 LQKENI. The V gene lost 3 bases and the J gene lost 2 bases, with 11 bases spanning the gap.

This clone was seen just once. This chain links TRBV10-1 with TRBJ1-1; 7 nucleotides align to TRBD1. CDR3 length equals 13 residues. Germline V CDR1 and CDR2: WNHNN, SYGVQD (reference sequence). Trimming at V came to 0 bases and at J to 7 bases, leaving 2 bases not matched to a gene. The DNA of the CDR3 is TGCGCCAGCAGTGAGTCGTCAGGGGGTGAAGCTTTCTTT. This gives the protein CASSESSGGEAFF.

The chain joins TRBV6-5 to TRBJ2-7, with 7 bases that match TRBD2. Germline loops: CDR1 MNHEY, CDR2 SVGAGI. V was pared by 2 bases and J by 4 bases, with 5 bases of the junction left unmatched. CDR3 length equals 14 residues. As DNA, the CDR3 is TGTGCCAGCAGTTACGACGGCGGGGGATACGAGCAGTACTTC. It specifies CASSYDGGGYEQYF.

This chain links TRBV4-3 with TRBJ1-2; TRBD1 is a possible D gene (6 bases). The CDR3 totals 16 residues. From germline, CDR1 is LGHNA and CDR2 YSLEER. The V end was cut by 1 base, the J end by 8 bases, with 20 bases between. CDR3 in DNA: TGCGCCAGCAGCCAAGGGGTGGGGGGGCCCACCGCGGGCTACACCTTC. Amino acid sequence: CASSQGVGGPTAGYTF.

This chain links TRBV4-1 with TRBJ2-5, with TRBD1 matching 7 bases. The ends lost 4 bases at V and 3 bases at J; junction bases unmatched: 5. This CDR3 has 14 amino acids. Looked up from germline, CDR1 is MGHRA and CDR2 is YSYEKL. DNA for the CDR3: TGCGCCAGCAGCCCACGACAGGGAAAAGAGACCCAGTACTTC. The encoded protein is CASSPRQGKETQYF.

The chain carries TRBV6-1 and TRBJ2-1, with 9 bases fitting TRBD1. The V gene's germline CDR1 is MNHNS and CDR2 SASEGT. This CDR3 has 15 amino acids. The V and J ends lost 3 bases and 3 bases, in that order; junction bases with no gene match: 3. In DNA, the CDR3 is TGTGCCAGCAGTGAGGGGACAGGGTACTACAATGAGCAGTTCTTC. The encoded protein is CASSEGTGYYNEQFF.

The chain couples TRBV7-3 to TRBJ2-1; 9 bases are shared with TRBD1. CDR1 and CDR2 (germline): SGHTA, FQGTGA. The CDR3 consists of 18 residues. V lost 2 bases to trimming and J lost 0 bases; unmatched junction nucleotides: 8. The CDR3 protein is CASSLYSEDRGSYNEQFF. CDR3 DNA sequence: TGTGCCAGCAGCTTATATAGTGAGGACAGGGGCTCCTACAATGAGCAGTTCTTC.

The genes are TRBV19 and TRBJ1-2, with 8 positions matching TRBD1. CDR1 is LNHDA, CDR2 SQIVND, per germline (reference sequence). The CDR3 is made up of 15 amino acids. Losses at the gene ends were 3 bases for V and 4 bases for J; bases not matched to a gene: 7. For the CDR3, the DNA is TGTGCCAGTAGTATTACACCGACAGGGGCCTATGGCTACACCTTC. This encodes CASSITPTGAYGYTF.

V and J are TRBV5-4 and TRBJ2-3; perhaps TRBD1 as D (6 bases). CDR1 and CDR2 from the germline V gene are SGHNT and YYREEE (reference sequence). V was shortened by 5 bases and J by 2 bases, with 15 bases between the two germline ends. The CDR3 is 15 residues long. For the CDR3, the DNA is TGTGCCAGCAGAAACCCCGAGGGGGACACAGATACGCAGTATTTT. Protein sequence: CASRNPEGDTDTQYF.

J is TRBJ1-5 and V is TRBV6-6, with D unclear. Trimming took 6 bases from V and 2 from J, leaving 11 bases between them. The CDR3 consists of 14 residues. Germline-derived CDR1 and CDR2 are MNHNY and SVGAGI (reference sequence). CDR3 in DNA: TGTGCCAGCAGACCGGTTCAGGGCAATCAGCCCCAGCATTTT. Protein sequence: CASRPVQGNQPQHF.

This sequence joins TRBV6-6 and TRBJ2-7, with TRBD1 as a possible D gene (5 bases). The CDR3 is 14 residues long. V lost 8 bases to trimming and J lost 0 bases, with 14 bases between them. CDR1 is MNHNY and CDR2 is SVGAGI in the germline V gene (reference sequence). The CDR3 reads CASGARESSYEQYF. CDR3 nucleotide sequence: TGTGCCAGCGGGGCGAGAGAGAGCTCCTACGAGCAGTACTTC.

CDR3 coding DNA: TGTGCCAGCAGCTTTGAGAGACAGAACCAAGAGACCCAGTACTTC. Its translation: CASSFERQNQETQYF. This chain connects TRBV5-6 to TRBJ2-5, with D possibly matching TRBD1 (5 bases). This CDR3 comprises 15 residues. Trimming shortened V by 2 bases and J by 0 bases, and 11 bases separated the two germline ends. Germline CDR1 SGHDT, CDR2 YYEEEE.

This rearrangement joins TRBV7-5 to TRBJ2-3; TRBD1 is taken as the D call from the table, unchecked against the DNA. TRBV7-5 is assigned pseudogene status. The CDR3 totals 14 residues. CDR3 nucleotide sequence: TGTGCCAGAACGGTAGACAGGGCGAGGGATACGCAGTATTTT. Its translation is CARTVDRARDTQYF.

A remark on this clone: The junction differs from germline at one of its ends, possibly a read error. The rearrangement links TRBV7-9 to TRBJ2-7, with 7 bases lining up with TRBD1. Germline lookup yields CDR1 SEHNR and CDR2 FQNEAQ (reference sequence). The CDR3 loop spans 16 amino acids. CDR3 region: CSSSSRSQDRPYEQYF. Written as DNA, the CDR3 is TGTTCCAGCAGCTCTAGGTCTCAGGACAGGCCCTACGAGCAGTACTTC.

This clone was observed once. CDR3 sequence reads: CASSSGVGGYEQYF. CDR3 nucleotide sequence: TGTGCCAGCAGCTCCGGGGTGGGGGGGTACGAGCAGTACTTC. The chain is built from TRBV5-4 and TRBJ2-7; 7 bases align to TRBD2. Unmatched junction bases numbered 7, after V lost 3 bases and J lost 4 bases. Germline loops: CDR1 SGHNT, CDR2 YYREEE (reference sequence). The CDR3 is made up of 14 amino acids.

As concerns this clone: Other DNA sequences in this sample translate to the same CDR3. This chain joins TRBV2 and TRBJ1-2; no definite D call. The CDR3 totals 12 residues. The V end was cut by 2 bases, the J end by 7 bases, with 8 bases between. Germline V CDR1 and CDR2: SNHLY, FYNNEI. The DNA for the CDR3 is TGTGCCAGCAGTGAACCCGGGAGTGGCTACACCTTC. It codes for CASSEPGSGYTF.

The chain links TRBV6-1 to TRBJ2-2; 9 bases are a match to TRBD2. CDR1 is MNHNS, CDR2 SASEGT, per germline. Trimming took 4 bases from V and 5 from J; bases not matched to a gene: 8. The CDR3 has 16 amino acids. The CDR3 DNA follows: TGTGCCAGCAGTGGTCAAGCGGGAGGATTAACCGGGGAGCTGTTTTTT. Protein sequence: CASSGQAGGLTGELFF.

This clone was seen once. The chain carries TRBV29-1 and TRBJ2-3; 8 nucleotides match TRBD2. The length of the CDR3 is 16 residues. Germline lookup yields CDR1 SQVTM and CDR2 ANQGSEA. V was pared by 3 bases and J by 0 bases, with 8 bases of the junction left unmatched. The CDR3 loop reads CSVEAPLAVSTDTQYF. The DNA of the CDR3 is TGCAGCGTTGAGGCCCCACTAGCGGTTAGCACAGATACGCAGTATTTT.

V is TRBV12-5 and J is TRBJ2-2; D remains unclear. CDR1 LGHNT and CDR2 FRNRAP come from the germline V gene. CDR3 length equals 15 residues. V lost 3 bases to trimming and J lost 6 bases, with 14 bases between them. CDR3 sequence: CASGFWAGRAGELFF. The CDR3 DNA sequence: TGTGCTAGTGGTTTTTGGGCAGGAAGAGCCGGGGAGCTGTTTTTT.

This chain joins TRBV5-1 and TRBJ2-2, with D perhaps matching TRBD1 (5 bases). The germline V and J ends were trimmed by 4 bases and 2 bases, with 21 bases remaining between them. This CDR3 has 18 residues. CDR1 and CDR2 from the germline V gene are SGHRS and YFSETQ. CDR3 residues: CASSPVPKTARNTGELFF. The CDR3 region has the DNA TGCGCCAGCAGCCCGGTCCCCAAGACAGCGCGTAACACCGGGGAGCTGTTTTTT.

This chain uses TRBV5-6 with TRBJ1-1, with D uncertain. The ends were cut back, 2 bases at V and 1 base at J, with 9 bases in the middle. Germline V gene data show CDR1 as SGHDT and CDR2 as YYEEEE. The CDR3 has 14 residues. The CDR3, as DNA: TGTGCCAGCAGCTTTGACATAAAGAACACTGAAGCTTTCTTT. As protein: CASSFDIKNTEAFF.

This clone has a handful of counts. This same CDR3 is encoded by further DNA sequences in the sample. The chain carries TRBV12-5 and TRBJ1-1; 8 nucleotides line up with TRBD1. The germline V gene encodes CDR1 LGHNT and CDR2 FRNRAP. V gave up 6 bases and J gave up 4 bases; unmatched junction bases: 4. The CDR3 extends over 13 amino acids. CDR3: CASGFGQGTEAFF. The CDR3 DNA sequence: TGTGCTAGTGGCTTTGGACAGGGCACTGAAGCTTTCTTT.

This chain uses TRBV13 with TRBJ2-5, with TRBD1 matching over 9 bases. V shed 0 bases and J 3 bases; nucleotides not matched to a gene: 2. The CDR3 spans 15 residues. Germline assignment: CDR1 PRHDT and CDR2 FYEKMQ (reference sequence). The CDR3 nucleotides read TGTGCCAGCAGCTTAGGCGGGACAGGGAAAGAGACCCAGTACTTC. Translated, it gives CASSLGGTGKETQYF.

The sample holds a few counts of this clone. This CDR3 reads CASSGVRTGFETQYF. As DNA, the CDR3 is TGTGCCAGCAGCGGCGTTAGGACAGGCTTTGAGACCCAGTACTTC. The chain couples TRBV5-6 to TRBJ2-5; 7 nucleotides match TRBD1. The CDR3 has 15 amino acids. The trim removed 4 bases at V and 5 bases at J, leaving 11 bases unmatched. CDR1 and CDR2 from the germline V gene are SGHDT and YYEEEE.

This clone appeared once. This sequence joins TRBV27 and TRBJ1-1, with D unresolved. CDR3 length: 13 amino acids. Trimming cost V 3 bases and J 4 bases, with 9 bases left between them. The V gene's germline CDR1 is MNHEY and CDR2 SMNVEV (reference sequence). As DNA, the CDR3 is TGTGCCAGCAGTTTGTACGGAGGCACTGAAGCTTTCTTT. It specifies CASSLYGGTEAFF.

In DNA, the CDR3 is TGTGCCATCAGTGACCTCTACTCTGGAAACACCATATATTTT. It specifies CAISDLYSGNTIYF. The chain has TRBV10-3 and TRBJ1-3; no clear D. Germline V gene data show CDR1 as ENHRY and CDR2 as SYGVKD. V was shortened by 3 bases and J by 0 bases, with 6 bases between the two germline ends. CDR3 size: 14 residues.

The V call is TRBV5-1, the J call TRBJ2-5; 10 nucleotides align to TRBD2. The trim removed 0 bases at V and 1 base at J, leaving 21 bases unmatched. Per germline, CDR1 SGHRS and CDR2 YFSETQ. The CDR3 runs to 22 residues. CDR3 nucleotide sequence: TGCGCCAGCAGCTTGGTATTTGGACTAGCGGCCGCCAAAGGGGAGCTCCAAGAGACCCAGTACTTC. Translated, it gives CASSLVFGLAAAKGELQETQYF. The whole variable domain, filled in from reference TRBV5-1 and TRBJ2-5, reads KAGVTQTPRYLIKTRGQQVTLSCSPISGHRSVSWYQQTPGQGLQFLFEYFSETQRNKGNFPGRFSGRQFSNSRSEMNVSTLELGDSALYLCASSLVFGLAAAKGELQETQYFGPGTRLLVL.

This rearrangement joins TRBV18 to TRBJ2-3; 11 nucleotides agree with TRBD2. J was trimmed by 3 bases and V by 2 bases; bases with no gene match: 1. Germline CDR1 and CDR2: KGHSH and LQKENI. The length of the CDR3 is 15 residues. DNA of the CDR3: TGTGCCAGCTCACCAACTAGCGGGAGTACAGATACGCAGTATTTT. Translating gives CASSPTSGSTDTQYF. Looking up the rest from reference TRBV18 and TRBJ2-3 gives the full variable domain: NAGVMQNPRHLVRRRGQEARLRCSPMKGHSHVYWYRQLPEEGLKFMVYLQKENIIDESGMPKERFSAEFPKEGPSILRIQQVVRGDSAAYFCASSPTSGSTDTQYFGPGTRLTVL.